A single sample gave rise to the 20 T cell receptor beta chains below, sequenced in a study of T cells after somatic rescue of genetic block. Sequenced by immunoSEQ multiplex PCR; TCRdb stores in-frame clones only, minus some. The sample lists over 10,000 clones; 65% to 75% were seen once. The sample taken for sequencing was peripheral blood mononuclear cells (PBMCs). The receptors come from a boy younger than 18.

This clone has only a few counts. The V call is TRBV19, the J call TRBJ1-4; TRBD1 is a possible D gene (6 bases). Deletions cut 5 bases from V and 2 bases from J, with 12 bases between. Per germline, CDR1 LNHDA and CDR2 SQIVND (reference sequence). The CDR3 spans 15 residues. The CDR3 region has the DNA TGTGCCAGTAGTCTACAGGGTAATACTAATGAAAAACTGTTTTTT. Translating gives CASSLQGNTNEKLFF.

The chain combines TRBV28 with TRBJ1-2; unclear D gene. The CDR3 consists of 12 residues. Per germline, CDR1 MDHEN and CDR2 SYDVKM. V lost 6 bases to trimming and J lost 0 bases, with 5 bases between them. The CDR3 protein is CASRGSNYGYTF. CDR3 in DNA: TGTGCCAGCAGGGGATCTAACTATGGCTACACCTTC.

J is TRBJ1-4 and V is TRBV10-3; D ambiguous. In germline, CDR1 is ENHRY, CDR2 SYGVKD. The CDR3 sequence is 14 residues long. Trimming cost V 2 bases and J 3 bases, with 7 bases left between them. The CDR3 loop is CAISEGGSNEKLFF. DNA of the CDR3: TGTGCCATCAGTGAGGGAGGGTCTAATGAAAAACTGTTTTTT.

This clone was counted between two and nine times. The chain is built from TRBV6-1 and TRBJ2-7; D gene uncertain. Trimming removed 6 bases at V and 2 bases at J, with 5 bases between. The CDR3 extends over 11 amino acids. From germline, CDR1 is MNHNS and CDR2 SASEGT. CDR3 DNA: TGTGCCAGCAGCCGACCCTACGAGCAGTACTTC. It yields the protein CASSRPYEQYF.

The chain has TRBV18 and TRBJ2-7, with 8 bases lining up with TRBD1. Germline V lookup: CDR1 KGHSH, CDR2 LQKENI. This CDR3 has 14 residues. V gave up 2 bases and J gave up 1 base; unmatched junction bases: 1. CDR3 DNA: TGTGCCAGCTCACCAACAGGGGGGTCCTACGAGCAGTACTTC. Protein sequence: CASSPTGGSYEQYF.

This clone was counted between two and nine times. V gene TRBV6-5 combines with J gene TRBJ2-7; 8 nucleotides match TRBD1. V dropped 2 bases and J dropped 5; count of bases not matched to a gene: 11. Germline V CDR1 and CDR2: MNHEY, SVGAGI. This CDR3 contains 16 residues. CDR3 nucleotides: TGTGCCAGCAGTTACGGATGGACAGGGACGGGCGACGAGCAGTACTTC. Its translation is CASSYGWTGTGDEQYF.

The chain links TRBV7-3 to TRBJ2-1, with 11 bases that match TRBD2. Per germline, CDR1 SGHTA and CDR2 FQGTGA. The CDR3 sequence is 15 residues long. With V trimmed by 8 bases and J by 4 bases, 7 bases remained unmatched. CDR3: CASSAGLAAYNEQFF. CDR3 nucleotide sequence: TGTGCCAGCTCTGCGGGACTAGCGGCTTACAATGAGCAGTTCTTC.

In regard to this clone: Relative to the germline gene, one junction end is altered; a read error may explain this. The gene calls are TRBV10-3 and TRBJ2-7; 10 positions match TRBD2. Germline-derived CDR1 and CDR2 are ENHRY and SYGVKD. The CDR3 runs 15 residues. Written as DNA, the CDR3 is TGTGCCAGCAGTTACTCAGAAGCGGGAGGGCCCGAGCAGTACTTC. Residues: CASSYSEAGGPEQYF.

The chain employs TRBV18 and TRBJ2-7, with no clear D. With 1 base removed from V and 1 base from J, the gap between germline ends came to 14 bases. The CDR3 is 16 residues long. Germline assignment: CDR1 KGHSH and CDR2 LQKENI. CDR3 protein: CASSPQSHGSSYEQYF. In DNA, the CDR3 is TGTGCCAGCTCACCACAGAGCCACGGTAGTTCCTACGAGCAGTACTTC.

The chain recombines TRBV7-3 with TRBJ2-1; 11 nucleotides match TRBD2. V shed 5 bases, J shed 4 bases, and the junction held 10 bases outside the gene matches. The CDR3 is 17 amino acids. The germline V gene encodes CDR1 SGHTA and CDR2 FQGTGA. In nucleotides, the CDR3 is TGTGCCAGCAGCCCCTTACTAGCGGGGGCTGGGTACAATGAGCAGTTCTTC. This translates into CASSPLLAGAGYNEQFF.

This chain joins TRBV2 and TRBJ1-6, with 7 nucleotides matching TRBD1. Trimming cost V 2 bases and J 0 bases; bases outside gene matches: 4. This CDR3 spans 17 amino acids. CDR1 SNHLY and CDR2 FYNNEI come from the germline V gene. The CDR3, as DNA: TGTGCCAGCAGTGAAATGGGGACAGCCTCCTATAATTCACCCCTCCACTTT. Amino acid sequence: CASSEMGTASYNSPLHF.

This clone was recorded a few times. The chain combines TRBV7-6 with TRBJ1-3; the D is unclear. The CDR3 is 14 residues long. Trimming cost V 2 bases and J 0 bases, with 5 bases left between them. Germline-derived CDR1 and CDR2 are SGHVS and FNYEAQ. Written as DNA, the CDR3 is TGTGCCAGCAGCTTACAGCCCTCTGGAAACACCATATATTTT. Protein sequence: CASSLQPSGNTIYF.

The rearrangement links TRBV5-1 to TRBJ1-5; no firm D call. V shed 4 bases and J shed 3 bases, with 8 bases lying between them. The germline V gene encodes CDR1 SGHRS and CDR2 YFSETQ. CDR3 length: 13 residues. The CDR3 spells CASSPGFNQPQHF. In DNA, the CDR3 is TGCGCCAGCAGCCCGGGGTTCAATCAGCCCCAGCATTTT.

In its sample, this clone was seen a few times. The rearrangement joins TRBV5-1 to TRBJ1-2, with D maybe TRBD1 (5 bases). CDR3 length: 13 amino acids. V was cut by 4 bases and J by 4 bases, with 11 bases left in between. The germline V gene encodes CDR1 SGHRS and CDR2 YFSETQ. CDR3 loop: CASSIDSFYGYTF. Here the CDR3 DNA reads TGCGCCAGCAGCATCGACAGCTTCTATGGCTACACCTTC.

CDR3 residues: CASSLWGRATQETQYF. The CDR3 nucleotides read TGTGCCAGCAGTTTATGGGGCAGGGCCACTCAAGAGACCCAGTACTTC. This chain uses TRBV27 with TRBJ2-5; D might be TRBD1 (5 bases). Trimming removed 1 base at V and 2 bases at J, with 14 bases between. Germline lookup yields CDR1 MNHEY and CDR2 SMNVEV (reference sequence). The CDR3 contains 16 residues.

This CDR3 is CASIADTFSYEQYF. The CDR3 bases are TGTGCCAGCATCGCGGACACCTTCTCCTACGAGCAGTACTTC. This chain connects TRBV11-2 to TRBJ2-7; a weak D match, TRBD1 (5 bases). This CDR3 has 14 residues. Germline-derived CDR1 and CDR2 are SGHAT and FQNNGV. V lost 7 bases, J lost 0 bases, and 13 bases lay in between.

The chain is built from TRBV7-6 and TRBJ2-7; D remains unclear. Germline CDR1 is SGHVS and CDR2 is FNYEAQ. V was shortened by 5 bases and J by 5 bases, with 28 bases between the two germline ends. This CDR3 has 18 residues. CDR3 loop: CASSPRPRAVWTINEQYF. The CDR3, as DNA: TGTGCCAGCAGCCCCCGCCCCCGGGCCGTATGGACGATAAACGAGCAGTACTTC. Combining the CDR3 with reference TRBV7-6 and TRBJ2-7 gives the whole variable domain GAGVSQSPRYKVTKRGQDVALRCDPISGHVSLYWYRQALGQGPEFLTYFNYEAQQDKSGLPNDRFSAERPEGSISTLTIQRTEQRDSAMYRCASSPRPRAVWTINEQYFGPGTRLTVT.

The DNA for the CDR3 is TGTGCCAGCAGCTTACAGGGAAGGAATTCACCCCTCCACTTT. Translated: CASSLQGRNSPLHF. The chain joins TRBV5-4 to TRBJ1-6, with TRBD1 as a possible D gene (6 bases). CDR1 SGHNT and CDR2 YYREEE come from the germline V gene (reference sequence). Trimming cost V 2 bases and J 7 bases, with 10 bases left between them. This CDR3 has 14 residues.

The rearrangement links TRBV19 to TRBJ2-2, with 8 bases lining up with TRBD2. The junction had 25 bases not matched to a gene; V was cut back by 5 bases and J by 8 bases. Germline V lookup: CDR1 LNHDA, CDR2 SQIVND (reference sequence). This CDR3 is built from 20 residues. CDR3: CASSFTGLVTRGPANGELFF. The CDR3 DNA follows: TGTGCCAGTAGTTTCACGGGACTAGTAACCAGAGGCCCTGCAAATGGGGAGCTGTTTTTT.

The rearrangement links TRBV5-6 to TRBJ2-3, with no clear D. In germline, CDR1 is SGHDT, CDR2 YYEEEE. The CDR3 length is 14 residues. Trimming stripped 1 base from V and 1 base from J, with 7 bases between. DNA for the CDR3: TGTGCCAGCAGCTTGCTCCCAGGCACAGATACGCAGTATTTT. Its translation: CASSLLPGTDTQYF.